This T cell receptor beta chain was obtained from a study of T cell responses to AZD1222 COVID-19 vaccine. Repertoires were generated with immunoSEQ multiplex PCR, while TCRdb's copy carries only in-frame clones and drops some. The sample has 90,000 or so clones, just over 85% seen once; the top ten hold approximately 8%. The CDR3 is 14 residues long. V lost 4 bases, J lost 0 bases, and 11 bases lay in between. Per germline, CDR1 SGHNT and CDR2 YYREEE (reference sequence). The sequencing used peripheral blood, collected on day 0 of AZD1222 vaccination. This TCR was sampled from an adult in good health. The rearrangement uses TRBV5-4 and TRBJ2-7, with D tentatively TRBD2 (5 bases). CDR3 sequence: CASSHITSSYEQYF. For the CDR3, the DNA is TGTGCCAGCAGCCACATAACTAGCTCCTACGAGCAGTACTTC.